This T cell receptor (beta chain) was profiled in a study of cytomegalovirus exposure and HLA in healthy donors. Study findings and constraints: In all likelihood, a cluster of highly shared sequence variants was a sequencing artifact. Several top significant clusters appeared, in a later analysis, to be linked to common viral pathogens. TCR beta V- and J-gene trimming was later associated with a missense DCLRE1C variant. A classifier reportedly called cytomegalovirus status with high sensitivity and specificity.

In the PCR, 60 Vbeta and 13 Jbeta primers were used. Assay used: immunoSEQ multiplex PCR; TCRdb lists only in-frame clones, some missing. Of about 160,000 clones in the sample, about 76% were seen once. With regard to this clone: Its antigen is not identified.

The sample was PBMCs. This sequence originates from a human donor in good health.

Here the CDR3 reads CGQGLGLGNTIYF. CDR3 in DNA: TGTGGACAGGGCCTCGGTCTAGGAAACACCATATATTTT. The V gene is TRBV30, the J gene TRBJ1-3; TRBD1 agrees at 7 bases. Germline CDR1 and CDR2: GTSNPN and SVGIG (reference sequence). The CDR3 has 13 amino acids.